This TCR beta chain was sequenced during a study of cytomegalovirus exposure and HLA in healthy donors. The wider study: Out of 150 million to 200 million T cells, an earlier analysis found roughly 100 million unique TCR beta sequences in total.

Use of 60 Vbeta and 13 Jbeta primers characterized the PCR. Some clones are missing from TCRdb's copy, which holds only in-frame ones; the method was immunoSEQ multiplex PCR. The data show 200,000 to 250,000 clones, about three quarters seen once. About this clone itself: Its matching antigen is unknown.

Overall study results and limits: HLA-A and HLA-B allele assignments for most subjects were reportedly predicted accurately using TCR beta sequences.

The TCR comes from a man aged 18 to 29 in good health and CMV-seronegative. Specimen: PBMCs.

The CDR3, as DNA: TGTGCCAGCAGCTTTAGGACAGGGCCGAACACCGGGGAGCTGTTTTTT. It yields the protein CASSFRTGPNTGELFF. The chain carries TRBV7-6 and TRBJ2-2; TRBD1 matches 8 bases. Germline V gives CDR1 SGHVS, CDR2 FNYEAQ. This CDR3 comprises 16 residues. V gave up 3 bases and J gave up 0 bases; unmatched junction bases: 3.